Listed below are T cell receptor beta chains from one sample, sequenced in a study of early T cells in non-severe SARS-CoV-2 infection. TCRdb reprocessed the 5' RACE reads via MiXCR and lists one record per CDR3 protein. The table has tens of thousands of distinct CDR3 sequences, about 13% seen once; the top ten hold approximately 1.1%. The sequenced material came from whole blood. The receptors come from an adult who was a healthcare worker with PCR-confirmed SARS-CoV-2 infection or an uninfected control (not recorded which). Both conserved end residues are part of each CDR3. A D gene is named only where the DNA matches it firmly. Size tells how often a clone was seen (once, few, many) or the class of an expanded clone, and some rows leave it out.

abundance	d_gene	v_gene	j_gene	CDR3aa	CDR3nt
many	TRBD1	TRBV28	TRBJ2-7	CASSSAGTAGSYEQYF	TGTGCCAGCAGTTCGGCCGGGACAGCCGGCTCCTACGAGCAGTACTTC
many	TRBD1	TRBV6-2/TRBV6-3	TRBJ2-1	CASSYRRQGAYNEQFF	TGTGCCAGCAGTTATCGCCGACAGGGGGCCTACAATGAGCAGTTCTTC
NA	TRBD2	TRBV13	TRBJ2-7	CASSRETSGELMYF	TGTGCCAGCAGCCGGGAGACTAGCGGGGAACTCATGTACTTC
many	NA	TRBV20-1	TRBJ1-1	CSARSLEGTEAFF	TGCAGTGCTAGGTCCCTTGAAGGCACTGAAGCTTTCTTT
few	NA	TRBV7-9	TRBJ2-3	CASSLGDGVTDTQYF	TGTGCCAGCAGCTTAGGGGACGGAGTAACGGATACGCAGTATTTT
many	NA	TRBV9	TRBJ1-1	CASSAGPRFNTEAFF	TGTGCCAGCAGCGCCGGGCCCCGCTTTAACACTGAAGCTTTCTTT
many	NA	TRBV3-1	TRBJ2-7	CASSQLSLYEQYF	TGTGCCAGCAGCCAACTTTCCCTCTACGAGCAGTACTTC
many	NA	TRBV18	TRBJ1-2	CASSPGGFYGYTF	TGTGCCAGCTCACCTGGTGGATTTTATGGCTACACCTTC
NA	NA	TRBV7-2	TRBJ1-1	CASSLISGEVTEAFF	TGTGCCAGCAGCTTAATATCAGGGGAGGTCACTGAAGCTTTCTTT
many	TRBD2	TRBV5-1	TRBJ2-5	CASSPLNSGESQETQYF	TGCGCCAGCAGCCCCCTAAATAGCGGGGAATCCCAAGAGACCCAGTACTTC
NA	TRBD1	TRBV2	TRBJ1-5	CASEGQPNQPQHF	TGTGCCAGCGAGGGACAGCCTAATCAGCCCCAGCATTTT
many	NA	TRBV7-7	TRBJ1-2	CASSLSFYGYTF	TGTGCTAGCAGCTTGAGTTTTTATGGCTACACCTTC
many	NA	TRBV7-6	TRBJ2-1	CASSLAPSDSYNEQFF	TGTGCCAGCAGCTTAGCCCCTAGCGACTCCTACAATGAGCAGTTCTTC
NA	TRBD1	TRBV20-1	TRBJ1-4	CSAPHGDSEKLFF	TGCAGTGCTCCTCACGGGGACAGTGAAAAACTGTTTTTT
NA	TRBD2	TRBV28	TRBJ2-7	CASSLFVSSGSYEQYF	TGTGCCAGCAGTTTATTTGTGTCTAGCGGCTCCTACGAGCAGTACTTC
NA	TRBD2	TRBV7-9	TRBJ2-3	CASSFPTSTNAQYF	TGTGCCAGCAGCTTCCCGACTAGCACGAATGCGCAGTATTTT
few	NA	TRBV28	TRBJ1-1	CASRSDIEAFF	TGTGCCAGCAGATCAGACATCGAAGCTTTCTTT
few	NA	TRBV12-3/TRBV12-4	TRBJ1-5	CASSPGRGQPQHF	TGTGCCAGCAGTCCAGGGCGAGGCCAGCCCCAGCATTTT
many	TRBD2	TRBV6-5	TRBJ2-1	CASSRPPGLGNEQFF	TGTGCCAGCAGTCGACCACCGGGACTAGGAAATGAGCAGTTCTTC
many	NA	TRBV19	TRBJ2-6	CASSIISGANVLTF	TGTGCCAGTAGTATAATCTCTGGGGCCAACGTCCTGACTTTC
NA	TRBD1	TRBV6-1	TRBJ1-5	CASSLLTGGNQPQHF	TGTGCCAGCAGCCTCTTGACAGGGGGCAATCAGCCCCAGCATTTT
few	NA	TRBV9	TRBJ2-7	CASIPFPTQQYF	TGTGCCAGCATCCCTTTTCCTACGCAGCAGTACTTC
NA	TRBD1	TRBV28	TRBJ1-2	CASSLSGGGAGYGYTF	TGTGCCAGCAGCCTTTCCGGAGGGGGCGCCGGCTATGGCTACACCTTC
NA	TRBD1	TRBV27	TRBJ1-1	CASSKTGEHTEAFF	TGTGCCAGCAGCAAGACAGGGGAGCATACTGAAGCTTTCTTT
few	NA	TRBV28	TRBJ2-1	CASSLLYGGYEQFF	TGTGCCAGCAGTTTATTGTATGGCGGGTATGAGCAGTTCTTC
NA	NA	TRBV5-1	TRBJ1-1	CASSLEVLNTEAFF	TGCGCCAGCAGCTTGGAAGTGTTAAACACTGAAGCTTTCTTT
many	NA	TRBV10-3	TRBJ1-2	CAISDDRKRGRDGYTF	TGTGCCATCAGCGATGACCGAAAGCGGGGCAGAGATGGCTACACCTTC
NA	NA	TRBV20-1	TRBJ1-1	CSARQIFEAFF	TGCAGTGCAAGACAGATTTTCGAAGCTTTCTTT
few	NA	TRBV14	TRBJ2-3	CASRPQGTDTQYF	TGTGCCAGCAGACCCCAGGGCACAGATACGCAGTATTTT
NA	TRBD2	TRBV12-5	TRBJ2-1	CASGLVRLAGTSPHNEQFF	TGTGCTAGTGGTTTGGTACGTCTAGCGGGAACAAGTCCCCACAATGAGCAGTTCTTC
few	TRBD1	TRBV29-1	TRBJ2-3	CSVGRTGPGDTQYF	TGCAGCGTCGGAAGGACAGGGCCGGGAGATACGCAGTATTTT
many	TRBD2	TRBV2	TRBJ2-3	CATGLAGVTDTQYF	TGTGCCACCGGACTAGCGGGGGTCACAGATACGCAGTATTTT
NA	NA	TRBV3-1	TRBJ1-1	CASSQGFRFTAFGTEAFF	TGTGCCAGCAGCCAAGGATTTAGATTTACAGCGTTTGGAACTGAAGCTTTCTTT
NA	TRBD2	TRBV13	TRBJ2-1	CASSLRGRVPYNEQFF	TGTGCCAGCAGCTTACGCGGGAGGGTCCCTTACAATGAGCAGTTCTTC
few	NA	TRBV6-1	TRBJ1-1	CASSLLDSMNTEAFF	TGTGCCAGCAGCCTACTAGACAGCATGAACACTGAAGCTTTCTTT
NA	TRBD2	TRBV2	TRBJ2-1	CASNYKPGLALNEQFF	TGTGCCAGCAACTACAAACCGGGACTAGCTCTCAATGAGCAGTTCTTC
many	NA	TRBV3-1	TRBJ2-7	CASSPTPTGPGREQYF	TGTGCCAGCAGCCCTACCCCTACCGGCCCTGGACGGGAGCAGTACTTC
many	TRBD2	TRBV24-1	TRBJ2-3	CATSGSLAGLQYF	TGTGCCACCAGTGGCTCTCTAGCGGGGCTGCAGTATTTT
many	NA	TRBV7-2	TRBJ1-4	CASSSGQTSNEKLFF	TGTGCCAGCAGCTCCGGACAGACATCTAATGAAAAACTGTTTTTT
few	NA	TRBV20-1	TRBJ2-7	CSARVLTPTYEQYF	TGCAGTGCTAGAGTCCTAACCCCTACCTACGAGCAGTACTTC
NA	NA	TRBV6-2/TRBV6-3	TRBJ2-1	CASSWGFGGIHNEQFF	TGTGCCAGCAGTTGGGGCTTTGGGGGGATCCACAATGAGCAGTTCTTC
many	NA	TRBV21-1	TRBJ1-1	CASRADRGCTEAFF	TGTGCCAGCAGGGCGGACAGGGGTTGCACTGAAGCTTTCTTT
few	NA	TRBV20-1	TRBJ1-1	CSATKLGTGNTEAFF	TGCAGTGCTACCAAACTCGGGACGGGGAACACTGAAGCTTTCTTT
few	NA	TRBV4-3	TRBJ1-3	CASSQGVIGNTIYF	TGCGCCAGCAGCCAAGGTGTTATAGGAAACACCATATATTTT
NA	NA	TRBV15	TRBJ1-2	CATSRDLNYGYTF	TGTGCCACCAGCAGAGACCTGAACTATGGCTACACCTTC
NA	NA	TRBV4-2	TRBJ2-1	CASSPGGGNEQFF	TGTGCCAGCAGCCCCGGAGGGGGCAATGAGCAGTTCTTC
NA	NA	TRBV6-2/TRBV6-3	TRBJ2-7	CASSYSRGPIISFYEQYF	TGTGCCAGCAGTTACTCGAGAGGACCCATTATAAGCTTCTACGAGCAGTACTTC
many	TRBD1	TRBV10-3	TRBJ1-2	CAISDRGTGGYGYTF	TGTGCCATCAGTGACCGAGGGACAGGGGGCTATGGCTACACCTTC